The rows below give T cell receptor beta chains drawn from one sample of a study of blood T cell repertoires in COVID-19. Clones were sequenced by immunoSEQ multiplex PCR, and TCRdb holds only the in-frame ones, with some missing. Of 70,000 or so clones detected, about 90% appear once; the ten largest clones hold approximately 15%. Sequenced: peripheral blood. The receptors come from a middle-aged man with COVID-19, enrolled during active disease. CDR3s include the opening cysteine and the closing phenylalanine or tryptophan.

J gene	CDR3 length	V gene	CDR3 protein
TRBJ1-5	13	TRBV25-1	CASRGSRNQPQHF
TRBJ1-4	18	TRBV28	CASSLYFPGVRANEKLFF
TRBJ2-1	16	TRBV19	CASSTTRTGIYNEQFF
TRBJ1-5	15	TRBV19	CASSMSGGAFQPQHF
TRBJ1-2	12	TRBV28	CASSWGRNGYTF
TRBJ1-6	12	TRBV7-2	CASSFPYSPLHF
TRBJ1-2	13	TRBV5-4	CASSFPGVYGYTF
TRBJ2-7	13	TRBV7-2	CASRGGRSYEQYF
TRBJ1-1	14	TRBV6-4	CASRGGAANTEAFF
TRBJ2-5	14	TRBV3-1/TRBV3-2	CASSQDLAGKTQYF
TRBJ2-7	11	TRBV28	CASNGDYEQYF
TRBJ2-7	15	TRBV7-9	CASSLEEGDTYEQYF
TRBJ1-6	16	TRBV11-1	CASSLEGTGGNSPLHF
TRBJ2-2	16	TRBV7-3	CASSSRQGADTGELFF
TRBJ1-5	13	TRBV30	CACWDRSGQPQHF
TRBJ1-1	14	TRBV10-3	CASMTTGENTEAFF
TRBJ2-1	15	TRBV10-1	CATRGGVRVNDEQFF
TRBJ2-1	11	TRBV6-5	CASSQTGVRFF
TRBJ1-1	12	TRBV24-1	CATSGGGIEAFF
TRBJ1-6	13	TRBV29-1	CSVVVTGGSPLHF
TRBJ2-5	15	TRBV3-1/TRBV3-2	CASSQDPLTRETQYF
TRBJ1-2	13	TRBV4-1	CASSQVYSVGYTF
TRBJ1-1	15	TRBV7-2	CASSLVNLGQPEAFF
TRBJ2-2	15	TRBV10-3	CAISATGENTGELFF
TRBJ1-1	12	TRBV23-1	CASSRGNTEAFF
TRBJ1-2	16	TRBV7-9	CASSLGASGGDYGYTF
TRBJ2-1	20	TRBV6-2/TRBV6-3	CASSYSRTSGGNPTYNEQFF
TRBJ1-5	14	TRBV20-1	CSASLGPGNQPQHF
TRBJ2-3	14	TRBV29-1	CSVEQGAMGDTQYF
TRBJ1-2	13	TRBV29-1	CSVARDAGEGYTF
TRBJ1-2	15	TRBV5-1	CASSLEYSQGFGYTF
TRBJ2-3	14	TRBV11-1	CASGLAGGKDTQYF
TRBJ1-2	13	TRBV5-4	CASSGDRNYGYTF
TRBJ1-5	14	TRBV30	CAWSNKGGPQPQHF
TRBJ1-6	17	TRBV2	CASSEQVGTDHNSPLHF
TRBJ1-6	16	TRBV6-2/TRBV6-3	CASSKRESSYNSPLHF
TRBJ2-5	18	TRBV6-1	CASSEVGGGLLGGETQYF
TRBJ2-6	13	TRBV19	CASSPQGANVLTF
TRBJ2-7	12	TRBV27	CASSPRGIEQYF
TRBJ2-5	17	TRBV10-1	CASSGDSGVSGEETQYF
TRBJ1-2	13	TRBV6-2/TRBV6-3	CASSQRLPDGYTF
TRBJ2-4	17	TRBV11-2	CASSPRDRGVAKNIQYF
TRBJ1-3	14	TRBV6-6	CASRRGGAGNTIYF
TRBJ2-7	15	TRBV7-9	CASSLDRSQTGEQYF
TRBJ2-2	15	TRBV5-4	CASSLAQANTGELFF
TRBJ1-3	12	TRBV19	CATAYSGNTIYF
TRBJ1-1	15	TRBV5-1	CASSFAGSENTEAFF
TRBJ2-2	14	TRBV27	CASYPDWNTGELFF
TRBJ2-3	17	TRBV11-2	CASSLVLAGAPTDTQYF